This TCR beta chain derives from a study of cytomegalovirus exposure and HLA in healthy donors. Whole-study findings and limits: It was reported in a later analysis that an Asian-associated ancestry cluster showed fewer N-insertions than the roughly 660-donor mean.

V lost 8 bases and J 6 bases, leaving 16 bases between the germline ends. Germline-derived CDR1 and CDR2 are MNHEY and SVGAGI. The CDR3 totals 14 residues. Researchers ran the PCR with 60 Vbeta and 13 Jbeta primers. As originally analysed: In a later analysis, some 80 million unique TCR beta chains included roughly 11 million shared by two or more donors. Repertoires were generated with immunoSEQ multiplex PCR, while TCRdb's copy carries only in-frame clones and drops some. V, J and clone size are taken as reported in that table, and D and trimming were inferred from the DNA itself. The sample has some 150,000 clones, 80% seen once; the top ten hold under 7.5%. Note on this clone: As yet, its antigen is unknown.

This clonotype originated in a man aged 40-49 years in good health and CMV-seropositive. V is TRBV6-5 and J is TRBJ2-2, with TRBD2 as a possible D gene (6 bases). Sample: PBMCs. DNA for the CDR3: TGTGCCAGCCTCCCCCGGGGCGGGGCCGGGGAGCTGTTTTTT. It encodes CASLPRGGAGELFF.